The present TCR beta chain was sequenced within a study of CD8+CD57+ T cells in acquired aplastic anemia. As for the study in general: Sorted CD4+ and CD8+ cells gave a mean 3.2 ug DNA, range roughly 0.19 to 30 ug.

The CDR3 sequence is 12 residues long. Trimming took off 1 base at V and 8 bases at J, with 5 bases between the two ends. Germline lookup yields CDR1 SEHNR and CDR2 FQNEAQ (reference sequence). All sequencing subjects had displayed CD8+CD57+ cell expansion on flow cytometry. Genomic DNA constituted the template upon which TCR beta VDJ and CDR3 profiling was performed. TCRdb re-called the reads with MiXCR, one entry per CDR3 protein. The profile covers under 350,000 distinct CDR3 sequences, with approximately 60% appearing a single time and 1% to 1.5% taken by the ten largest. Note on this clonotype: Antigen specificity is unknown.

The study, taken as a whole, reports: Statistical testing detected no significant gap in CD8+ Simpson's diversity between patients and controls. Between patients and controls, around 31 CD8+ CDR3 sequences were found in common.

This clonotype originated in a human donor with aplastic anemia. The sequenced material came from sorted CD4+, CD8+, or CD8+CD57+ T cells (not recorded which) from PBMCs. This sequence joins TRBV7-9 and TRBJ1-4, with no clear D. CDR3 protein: CASSLGGEKLFF. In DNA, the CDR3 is TGTGCCAGCAGCTTAGGAGGGGAAAAACTGTTTTTT.